The 21 T cell receptor beta chains presented below share a single source sample, sequenced in a study of cytomegalovirus exposure and HLA in healthy donors (TCRdb year 2017). The protocol used for the library was the immunoSEQ multiplex PCR assay. For the multiplex PCR, a mixture combining 60 forward primers for TCR Vbeta segments and 13 reverse primers for TCR Jbeta segments was used. Drawn from immuneACCESS, this table holds only the in-frame rearrangements with V and J called that TCRdb kept. Clones are partly lost; checked studies trace under half to an unresolved V gene and leave the rest unexplained. Across this sample there are about 110,000 clones, with over 60% seen only once. 1.3% of the sample rests with the top ten. The sample comprised PBMCs. These receptors originate from a woman aged 25 to 45 in good health and CMV-seronegative.

V usage is TRBV7-9 and J usage is TRBJ2-1; D may be TRBD2 (7 bases). The germline V gene encodes CDR1 SEHNR and CDR2 FQNEAQ (reference sequence). CDR3 length: 16 residues. The ends were cut back, 4 bases at V and 0 bases at J, with 13 bases in the middle. CDR3 residues: CASSSGGGGSYNEQFF. DNA of the CDR3: TGTGCCAGCAGCTCCGGGGGAGGGGGCTCCTACAATGAGCAGTTCTTC.

This chain uses TRBV4-3 with TRBJ2-3; 9 bases map to TRBD2. The CDR3 totals 17 residues. The ends lost 0 bases at V and 6 bases at J; junction bases unmatched: 10. Germline CDR1 and CDR2: LGHNA and YSLEER. CDR3 nucleotides: TGCGCCAGCAGCCAAGACCCCCCTAGCGGGGTGGGGGATACGCAGTATTTT. This gives the protein CASSQDPPSGVGDTQYF.

The chain combines TRBV4-3 with TRBJ2-7; D is possibly TRBD2 (6 bases). The CDR3 is 18 residues long. The germline V gene encodes CDR1 LGHNA and CDR2 YSLEER. The V end was cut by 1 base, the J end by 3 bases, with 22 bases between. In DNA, the CDR3 is TGCGCCAGCAGCCAAGCCTTCGGGACGTACGGGGAGGTCTACGAGCAGTACTTC. This gives the protein CASSQAFGTYGEVYEQYF.

A few counts support this clone. V and J are TRBV29-1 and TRBJ1-1, with a weak D call TRBD1 (6 bases). The ends were cut back, 4 bases at V and 1 base at J, with 13 bases in the middle. The CDR3 loop spans 14 amino acids. The germline gives CDR1 SQVTM, CDR2 ANQGSEA. The CDR3 DNA reads as TGCAGCGTTGGTATGGGGGCGAGGAACACTGAAGCTTTCTTT. Protein sequence: CSVGMGARNTEAFF.

The genes are TRBV4-3 and TRBJ2-2; TRBD1 aligns across 8 bases. Per the germline V gene, CDR1 is LGHNA and CDR2 is YSLEER. CDR3 size: 16 residues. The trim removed 0 bases at V and 6 bases at J, leaving 6 bases unmatched. The CDR3: CASSQDFQGAAGELFF. The DNA of the CDR3 is TGCGCCAGCAGCCAAGATTTCCAGGGGGCCGCCGGGGAGCTGTTTTTT.

The V call is TRBV4-1, the J call TRBJ1-3; the D is unclear. The ends were cut back, 1 base at V and 4 bases at J, with 2 bases in the middle. This CDR3 has 12 residues. Germline V gene sequence: CDR1 MGHRA, CDR2 YSYEKL. The CDR3 is CASSQAGNTIYF. The CDR3 bases are TGCGCCAGCAGCCAAGCGGGAAACACCATATATTTT.

The chain employs TRBV28 and TRBJ2-7; 11 bases are shared with TRBD1. The germline V gene has CDR1 MDHEN and CDR2 SYDVKM. V shed 4 bases and J 3 bases; nucleotides not matched to a gene: 8. This CDR3 has 16 amino acids. Here the CDR3 reads CASSSPPGQGGYEQYF. CDR3 nucleotides: TGTGCCAGCAGTTCCCCTCCGGGACAGGGGGGCTACGAGCAGTACTTC.

CDR3 DNA: TGCGCCAGCAAGTGGGACTCCACAGATACGCAGTATTTT. Its translation: CASKWDSTDTQYF. This sequence joins TRBV5-1 and TRBJ2-3, with D possibly matching TRBD2 (6 bases). Trimming removed 6 bases from V and 2 bases from J, with 10 bases in between. The CDR3 sequence is 13 residues long. CDR1 is SGHRS and CDR2 is YFSETQ in the germline V gene.

This chain connects TRBV11-2 to TRBJ2-2, with D possibly being TRBD1 (6 bases). This CDR3 comprises 14 residues. Germline CDR1 reads SGHAT; CDR2 reads FQNNGV. V was cut by 4 bases and J by 7 bases, with 13 bases left in between. This CDR3 is CASSWKGTIGELFF. The DNA of the CDR3 is TGTGCCAGCAGCTGGAAGGGGACAATCGGGGAGCTGTTTTTT.

This chain links TRBV4-1 with TRBJ2-3; D remains ambiguous. The CDR3 loop spans 15 amino acids. CDR1 and CDR2 from the germline V gene are MGHRA and YSYEKL. V gave up 0 bases and J gave up 3 bases, with 10 bases separating them. Here the CDR3 DNA reads TGCGCCAGCAGCCAAGAACCCCTCCAGACAGATACGCAGTATTTT. Encoded protein: CASSQEPLQTDTQYF.

This rearrangement joins TRBV6-6 to TRBJ1-2; TRBD1 agrees at 8 bases. CDR3 length equals 14 residues. J was trimmed by 2 bases and V by 6 bases; bases with no gene match: 5. Germline V CDR1 and CDR2: MNHNY, SVGAGI (reference sequence). The CDR3 DNA sequence: TGTGCCAGCAGGGGGGACAGGCGAAACTATGGCTACACCTTC. Its protein product is CASRGDRRNYGYTF.

This clone was seen just once. The CDR3 coding sequence is TGTGCCAGCAGCTTAGAGACAGTAAATGAAAAACTGTTTTTT. This codes for CASSLETVNEKLFF. The chain employs TRBV11-2 and TRBJ1-4, with D tentatively TRBD1 (5 bases). The V gene lost 0 bases and the J gene lost 5 bases, with 7 bases spanning the gap. Germline CDR1 reads SGHAT; CDR2 reads FQNNGV. The CDR3 has 14 amino acids.

The rearrangement links TRBV13 to TRBJ2-3, with 8 positions matching TRBD1. CDR3 length: 14 amino acids. Germline trimming cut 4 bases from V and 4 bases from J; bases unmatched to any gene: 4. Germline assignment: CDR1 PRHDT and CDR2 FYEKMQ (reference sequence). The CDR3 here is CASSSRQGSDTQYF. The DNA of the CDR3 is TGTGCCAGCAGCTCGAGACAGGGGTCAGATACGCAGTATTTT.

The chain recombines TRBV28 with TRBJ1-2, with D possibly matching TRBD1 (6 bases). Germline-derived CDR1 and CDR2 are MDHEN and SYDVKM. This CDR3 is built from 14 residues. Trimming took 4 bases from V and 4 from J, leaving 13 bases between them. The CDR3 DNA reads as TGTGCCAGCAGTTCAGCTCTAGGGGGCTATGGCTACACCTTC. Translation: CASSSALGGYGYTF.

CDR3 residues: CASSLDGNTEAFF. CDR3 nucleotides: TGTGCCAGCAGCTTAGACGGGAACACTGAAGCTTTCTTT. This sequence joins TRBV11-2 and TRBJ1-1, with unresolved D. CDR1 SGHAT and CDR2 FQNNGV come from the germline V gene. The CDR3 has 13 residues. Between the trimmed V and J ends, which lost 0 bases and 1 base, there was a span of 3 bases.

This clone was detected only a few times. CDR3: CSVTGGRLGEQYF. CDR3 bases: TGCAGCGTGACAGGGGGTCGACTCGGCGAGCAGTACTTC. The V and J genes are TRBV29-1 and TRBJ2-5, with 9 nucleotides matching TRBD1. The J call is doubtful: the DNA matches TRBJ2-7 better. There are 13 residues in the CDR3. Germline-derived CDR1 and CDR2 are SQVTM and ANQGSEA.

The rearrangement uses TRBV18 and TRBJ2-2; TRBD2 aligns across 16 bases. The ends lost 0 bases at V and 5 bases at J; junction bases unmatched: 6. Germline lookup yields CDR1 KGHSH and CDR2 LQKENI. CDR3 length: 19 residues. The CDR3 protein is CASSPPGLAGGPRTGELFF. CDR3 DNA sequence: TGTGCCAGCTCACCACCGGGACTAGCGGGAGGGCCGCGAACCGGGGAGCTGTTTTTT.

The chain employs TRBV18 and TRBJ2-5, with 10 bases that match TRBD1. With 4 bases clipped from V and 1 base from J, the junction kept 3 bases outside the gene matches. Germline assignment: CDR1 KGHSH and CDR2 LQKENI. The length of the CDR3 is 15 residues. Written as DNA, the CDR3 is TGTGCCAGCTCACTGACAGGGGGCTCCCAAGAGACCCAGTACTTC. Translated, it gives CASSLTGGSQETQYF.

This clone was detected a few times. This specimen includes other DNA sequences encoding the same CDR3. CDR3 sequence (DNA): TGCGCCAGCAGCCAAGATCGCGGCTACGAGCAGTACTTC. This codes for CASSQDRGYEQYF. The gene calls are TRBV4-1 and TRBJ2-7; D is unresolved. Trimming stripped 0 bases from V and 3 bases from J, with 6 bases between. CDR1 MGHRA and CDR2 YSYEKL come from the germline V gene. The CDR3 runs 13 residues.

The rearrangement links TRBV30 to TRBJ1-6; TRBD1 matches 7 bases. Germline trimming cut 3 bases from V and 7 bases from J; bases unmatched to any gene: 9. The CDR3 consists of 15 residues. From germline, CDR1 is GTSNPN and CDR2 SVGIG (reference sequence). CDR3: CAWSLPDRNNSPLHF. DNA of the CDR3: TGTGCCTGGAGCCTTCCGGACAGGAACAATTCACCCCTCCACTTT.

V is TRBV7-9 and J is TRBJ1-5; D call uncertain. This CDR3 is 13 amino acids long. Per the germline V gene, CDR1 is SEHNR and CDR2 is FQNEAQ (reference sequence). The V end was cut by 4 bases, the J end by 2 bases, with 6 bases between. The CDR3 loop is CASSSQGNQPQHF. The CDR3 DNA reads as TGTGCCAGCAGCTCCCAGGGCAATCAGCCCCAGCATTTT.